The T cell receptor (beta chain) under discussion was sequenced for a study of cytomegalovirus exposure and HLA in healthy donors. Study background: Inside one of the first data releases sat some 85 million unique TCRs taken from HLA-typed donors. Study-wide results and limits: Rarity held for most TCR sequences, but there were some public TCRs that occurred in many donors.

After removal of 0 bases from V and 2 bases from J, the junction contained 11 bases not matched to a gene. CDR3 length equals 19 residues. Germline-derived CDR1 and CDR2 are PRHDT and FYEKMQ (reference sequence). Concerning this clone: Its target is not known.

The PCR employed 60 Vbeta primers together with 13 Jbeta primers. The repertoire was sequenced with immunoSEQ multiplex PCR; TCRdb's copy has only in-frame clones and lacks some. This table has more than 85,000 clones, around 80% appearing once. The rearrangement links TRBV13 to TRBJ2-2; 8 bases fit TRBD2. The receptor comes from a woman aged 18-29 years in good health and CMV-seronegative. Sample: PBMCs. For the CDR3, the DNA is TGTGCCAGCAGCTTAGGCCTAGTAATAGCGGGACTTAACACCGGGGAGCTGTTTTTT. Its protein is CASSLGLVIAGLNTGELFF.